This T cell receptor (beta chain) was recorded in a study of T cell responses to AZD1222 COVID-19 vaccine. The germline V and J ends were trimmed by 0 bases and 0 bases, with 13 bases remaining between them. Germline V gene data show CDR1 as SGHDT and CDR2 as YYEEEE. CDR3 size: 16 residues. Details on this clone: Its antigen is still unknown.

Study-wide findings and caveats: Most donors were white British, females outnumbered males, and clonal diversity was possibly underestimated. Epitopes outside B.1.351 and B.1.1.7 mutated regions reportedly drew nearly half of spike TCRs.

The table came from immunoSEQ multiplex PCR; TCRdb's copy has only in-frame clones and leaves some out. The sample shows about 150,000 clones, 90% to 95% of them seen only once. The source was peripheral blood, collected 28 days after the second AZD1222 dose. This chain connects TRBV5-6 to TRBJ2-7, with a tentative D call TRBD2 (7 bases). The origin of this receptor is an adult who received the AZD1222 COVID-19 vaccine. The CDR3 reads CASSLDPRGHSYEQYF. For the CDR3, the DNA is TGTGCCAGCAGCTTGGACCCGCGGGGGCACTCCTACGAGCAGTACTTC.